A selection of T cell receptor beta chains follows, all from one sample in a study of blood T cell repertoires in COVID-19. The method was immunoSEQ multiplex PCR; TCRdb's version includes in-frame clones alone and lacks a portion of them. This table holds about 350,000 clones, roughly 90% found once. Sequencing was done on a sample of peripheral blood. These TCRs come from a woman aged 70 to 79 with COVID-19, enrolled during active disease. Both conserved end residues are part of each CDR3. Fields, in order: D gene, J gene, V gene, clone size, CDR3 protein, CDR3 DNA. D genes are given only for firm matches. The listing skips clone size in some rows; elsewhere it reads once, few, many or a size class.

NA	TRBJ2-7	TRBV29-1	NA	CSVGQGYFQYEQYF	TGCAGCGTTGGCCAGGGATATTTCCAGTACGAGCAGTACTTC
NA	TRBJ2-2	TRBV4-1	NA	CASSRSGRTGELFF	TGCGCCAGCAGCCGATCCGGGAGAACCGGGGAGCTGTTTTTT
TRBD1	TRBJ1-1	TRBV11-3	NA	CASSLGQGNTEAFF	TGTGCCAGCAGCTTGGGACAGGGTAACACTGAAGCTTTCTTT
NA	TRBJ2-1	TRBV5-3	NA	CARSLEQARYDEQFF	TGTGCCAGAAGCTTGGAACAGGCTCGGTATGATGAGCAGTTCTTC
NA	TRBJ2-7	TRBV6-2/TRBV6-3	NA	CASSYSFGGEQYF	TGTGCCAGCAGTTACTCGTTCGGGGGCGAGCAGTACTTC
NA	TRBJ1-3	TRBV2	NA	CASSEFGQGGNTIYF	TGTGCCAGCAGTGAATTCGGGCAGGGCGGAAACACCATATATTTT
NA	TRBJ2-7	TRBV30	NA	CAWSRAGSTYEQYF	TGTGCCTGGAGTAGAGCCGGGTCAACCTACGAGCAGTACTTC
TRBD1	TRBJ2-7	TRBV27	NA	CASSSTGTGAYEQYF	TGTGCCAGCAGTTCGACCGGGACAGGGGCCTACGAGCAGTACTTC
TRBD1	TRBJ1-1	TRBV24-1	NA	CATSVAGGTEAFF	TGTGCCACCAGTGTCGCAGGGGGCACTGAAGCTTTCTTT
NA	TRBJ1-3	TRBV18	NA	CASSPGAGNTIYF	TGTGCCAGCTCACCCGGTGCTGGAAACACCATATATTTT
TRBD1	TRBJ1-4	TRBV5-6	NA	CASSVGQGTFNEKLFF	TGTGCCAGCAGCGTCGGACAGGGGACATTTAATGAAAAACTGTTTTTT
TRBD1	TRBJ1-6	TRBV18	once	CASSAGGVNSPLHF	TGTGCCAGCTCGGCAGGGGGCGTGAATTCACCCCTCCACTTT
NA	TRBJ1-1	TRBV6-5	NA	CASKRENEAFF	TGTGCCAGCAAGAGGGAGAATGAAGCTTTCTTT
NA	TRBJ1-5	TRBV7-9	NA	CASGLGPFDQPQHF	TGTGCCAGCGGCTTGGGGCCGTTTGATCAGCCCCAGCATTTT
NA	TRBJ2-4	TRBV27	NA	CASSRPGQPRDIQYF	TGTGCCAGCTCGCGGCCAGGACAACCTAGGGACATTCAGTACTTC
NA	TRBJ1-3	TRBV19	NA	CASSSWSYQVGNTIYF	TGTGCCAGTAGTTCCTGGAGCTACCAAGTTGGAAACACCATATATTTT
NA	TRBJ1-5	TRBV7-2	NA	CASSRIRGGNSNQPQHF	TGTGCCAGCAGCCGCATCCGGGGGGGCAATAGCAATCAGCCCCAGCATTTT
TRBD1	TRBJ1-1	TRBV10-3	NA	CAIDSGGLNTEAFF	TGTGCCATCGACTCAGGGGGCCTGAACACTGAAGCTTTCTTT
TRBD1	TRBJ1-2	TRBV2	NA	CASRRDRNYGYTF	TGTGCCAGCAGGAGGGACAGAAACTATGGCTACACCTTC
TRBD2	TRBJ2-2	TRBV3-1/TRBV3-2	NA	CASSPGLAGAKGTGELFF	TGTGCCAGCAGCCCGGGACTAGCGGGGGCTAAGGGGACCGGGGAGCTGTTTTTT
TRBD1	TRBJ2-7	TRBV7-2	NA	CASSFAGGPYEQYF	TGTGCCAGCAGCTTCGCAGGGGGCCCCTACGAGCAGTACTTC
NA	TRBJ1-1	TRBV2	NA	CASSVSGQKAFF	TGTGCCAGCAGTGTTTCGGGACAAAAAGCTTTCTTT
TRBD1	TRBJ2-5	TRBV29-1	NA	CSVDHRGQGGETQYF	TGCAGCGTCGATCACCGGGGACAGGGGGGAGAGACCCAGTACTTC
NA	TRBJ1-1	TRBV7-3	NA	CASSLPVDRLETEAFF	TGTGCCAGCAGCTTACCAGTTGACAGATTAGAGACTGAAGCTTTCTTT
NA	TRBJ1-1	TRBV19	few	CASKGLDSPEAFF	TGTGCCAGTAAGGGGTTGGACAGCCCCGAAGCTTTCTTT
NA	TRBJ1-1	TRBV7-8	NA	CASSVRDNSLNTEAFF	TGTGCCAGCAGCGTCCGGGACAACTCACTGAACACTGAAGCTTTCTTT
NA	TRBJ1-1	TRBV6-5	NA	CASSYSAGVNTEAFF	TGTGCCAGCAGTTACTCGGCAGGGGTGAACACTGAAGCTTTCTTT
TRBD1	TRBJ2-7	TRBV7-2	NA	CASSKTGASYEQYF	TGTGCCAGCAGCAAAACAGGGGCATCCTACGAGCAGTACTTC
NA	TRBJ1-5	TRBV2	NA	CASTPGLSNQPQHF	TGTGCCAGCACCCCGGGATTGAGCAATCAGCCCCAGCATTTT
TRBD2	TRBJ2-1	TRBV18	NA	CASSPVGGVNNEQFF	TGTGCCAGCTCACCAGTTGGGGGGGTGAACAATGAGCAGTTCTTC